The 2 T cell receptor beta chains below were found in one sample sequenced in a study of a mutant IDH1 vaccine in newly diagnosed glioma. For these receptors, no antigen is known. TCRdb's table, derived via immunoSEQ multiplex PCR, lists solely in-frame clones and lacks some. The table has about 41,000 clones, 60% to 85% seen once; the top ten hold 6.3%. Regarding time point: week 23, last vaccination. Each vaccine dose was 300 ug of mutant IDH1 20-mer peptide, with topical imiquimod. The sample here was PBMCs, taken from a glioma patient whose treatment included an IDH1 peptide vaccine. These receptors came from a woman in her 40s with glioma. Some clones in this sample may be carry-over from other donors' samples.

This sequence joins TRBV6-5 and TRBJ1-4; D gene ambiguous. Germline V gives CDR1 MNHEY, CDR2 SVGAGI. The CDR3 contains 14 residues. The V gene lost 3 bases and the J gene lost 0 bases, with 5 bases spanning the gap. Here the CDR3 DNA reads TGTGCCAGCAGTTATAGATCAACTAATGAAAAACTGTTTTTT. Residues: CASSYRSTNEKLFF.

This chain uses TRBV10-3 with TRBJ1-1; D not certain. The CDR3 totals 12 residues. Germline CDR1 reads ENHRY; CDR2 reads SYGVKD. Trimming took off 8 bases at V and 0 bases at J, with 7 bases between the two ends. The CDR3 here is CAIGNLNTEAFF. For the CDR3, the DNA is TGTGCCATCGGAAACTTGAACACTGAAGCTTTCTTT.